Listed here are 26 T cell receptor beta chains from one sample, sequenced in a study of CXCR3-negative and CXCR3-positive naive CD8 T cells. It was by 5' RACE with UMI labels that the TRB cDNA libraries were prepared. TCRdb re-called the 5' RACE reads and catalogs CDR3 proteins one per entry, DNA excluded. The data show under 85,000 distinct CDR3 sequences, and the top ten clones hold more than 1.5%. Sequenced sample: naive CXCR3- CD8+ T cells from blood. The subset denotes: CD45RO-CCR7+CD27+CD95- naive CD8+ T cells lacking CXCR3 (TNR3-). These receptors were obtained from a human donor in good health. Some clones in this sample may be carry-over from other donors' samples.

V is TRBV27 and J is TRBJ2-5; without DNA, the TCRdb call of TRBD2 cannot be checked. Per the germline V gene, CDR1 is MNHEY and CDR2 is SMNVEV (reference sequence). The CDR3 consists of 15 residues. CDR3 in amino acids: CASRVRGGAGETQYF.

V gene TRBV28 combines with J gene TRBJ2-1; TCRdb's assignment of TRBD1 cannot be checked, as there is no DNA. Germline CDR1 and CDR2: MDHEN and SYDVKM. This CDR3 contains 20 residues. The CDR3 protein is CASSRTPILVQGWSYNEQFF.

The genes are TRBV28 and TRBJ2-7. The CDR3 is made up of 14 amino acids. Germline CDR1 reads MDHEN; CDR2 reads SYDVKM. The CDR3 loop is CASSHTLGSYEQYF.

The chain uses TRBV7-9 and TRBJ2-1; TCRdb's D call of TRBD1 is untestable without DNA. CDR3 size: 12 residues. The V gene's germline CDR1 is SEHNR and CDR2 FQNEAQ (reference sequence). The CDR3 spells CASSLDRNEQFF. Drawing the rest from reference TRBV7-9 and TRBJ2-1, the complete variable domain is DTGVSQNPRHKITKRGQNVTFRCDPISEHNRLYWYRQTLGQGPEFLTYFQNEAQLEKSRLLSDRFSAERPKGSFSTLEIQRTEQGDSAMYLCASSLDRNEQFFGPGTRLTVL.

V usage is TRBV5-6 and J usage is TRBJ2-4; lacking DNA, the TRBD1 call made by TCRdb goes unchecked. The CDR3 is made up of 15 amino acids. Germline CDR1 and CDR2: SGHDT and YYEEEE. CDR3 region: CASSLGDGQGGRGYF. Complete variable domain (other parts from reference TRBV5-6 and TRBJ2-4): DAGVTQSPTHLIKTRGQQVTLRCSPKSGHDTVSWYQQALGQGPQFIFQYYEEEERQRGNFPDRFSGHQFPNYSSELNVNALLLGDSALYLCASSLGDGQGGRGYFGAGTRLSVL.

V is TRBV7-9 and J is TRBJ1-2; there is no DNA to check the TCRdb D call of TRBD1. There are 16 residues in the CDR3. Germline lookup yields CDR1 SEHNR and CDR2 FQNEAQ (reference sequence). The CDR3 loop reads CASSSVGGEPNYGYTF.

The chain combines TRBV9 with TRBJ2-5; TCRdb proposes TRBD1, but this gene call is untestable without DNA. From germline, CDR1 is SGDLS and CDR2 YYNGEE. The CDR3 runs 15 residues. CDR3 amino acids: CASSVAGGPAETQYF.

The CDR3 loop reads CASSQEGRTEAFF. V usage is TRBV4-3 and J usage is TRBJ1-1; TCRdb's D gene call, TRBD1, goes unchecked for lack of DNA. The CDR3 runs 13 residues. Looked up from germline, CDR1 is LGHNA and CDR2 is YSLEER.

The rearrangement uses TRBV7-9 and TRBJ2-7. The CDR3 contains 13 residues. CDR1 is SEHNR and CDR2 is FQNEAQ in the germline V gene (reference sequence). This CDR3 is CASSPPSSYEQYF.

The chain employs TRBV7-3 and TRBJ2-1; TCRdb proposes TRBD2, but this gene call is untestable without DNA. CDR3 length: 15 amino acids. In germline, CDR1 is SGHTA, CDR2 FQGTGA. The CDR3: CASSSIAGGLNEQFF.

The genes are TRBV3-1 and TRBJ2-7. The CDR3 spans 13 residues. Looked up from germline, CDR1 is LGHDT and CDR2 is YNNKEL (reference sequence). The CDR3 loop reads CASSQEDHYEQYF.

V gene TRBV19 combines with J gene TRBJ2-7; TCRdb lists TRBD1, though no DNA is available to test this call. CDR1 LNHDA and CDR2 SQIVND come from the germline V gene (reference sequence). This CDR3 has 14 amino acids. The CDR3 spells CASSIAGQAYEQYF.

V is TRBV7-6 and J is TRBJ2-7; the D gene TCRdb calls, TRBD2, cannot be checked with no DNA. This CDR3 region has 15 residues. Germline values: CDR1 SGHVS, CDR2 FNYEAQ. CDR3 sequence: CASSLQRLGGSEQYF.

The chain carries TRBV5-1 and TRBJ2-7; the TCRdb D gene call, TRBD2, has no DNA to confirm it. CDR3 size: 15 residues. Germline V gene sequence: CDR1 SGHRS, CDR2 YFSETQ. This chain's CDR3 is CASSIPGKAAYEQYF.

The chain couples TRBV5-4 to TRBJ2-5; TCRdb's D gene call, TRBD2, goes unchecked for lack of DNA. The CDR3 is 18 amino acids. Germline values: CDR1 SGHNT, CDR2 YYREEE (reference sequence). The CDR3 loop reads CASSFLITTSGVQETQYF.

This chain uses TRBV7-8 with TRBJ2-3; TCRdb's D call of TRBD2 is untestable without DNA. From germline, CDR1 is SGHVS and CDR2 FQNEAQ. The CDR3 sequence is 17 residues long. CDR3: CASSPHRLATSTDTQYF.

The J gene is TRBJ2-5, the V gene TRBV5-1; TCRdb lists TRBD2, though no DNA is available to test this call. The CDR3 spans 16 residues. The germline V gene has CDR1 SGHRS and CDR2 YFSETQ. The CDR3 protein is CASSLDVAGAGETQYF.

CDR3 residues: CASSLGGGAPNEQYF. This chain connects TRBV7-2 to TRBJ2-7; TCRdb outputs TRBD1, but without DNA this stays unchecked. Germline-derived CDR1 and CDR2 are SGHTA and FQGNSA. The CDR3 totals 15 residues. Based on the CDR3 plus reference TRBV7-2 and TRBJ2-7, the full variable domain is GAGVSQSPSNKVTEKGKDVELRCDPISGHTALYWYRQSLGQGLEFLIYFQGNSAPDKSGLPSDRFSAERTGGSVSTLTIQRTQQEDSAVYLCASSLGGGAPNEQYFGPGTRLTVT.

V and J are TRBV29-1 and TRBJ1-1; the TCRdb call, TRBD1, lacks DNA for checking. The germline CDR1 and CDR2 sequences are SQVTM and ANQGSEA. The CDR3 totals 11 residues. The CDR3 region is CSVDRAAEAFF.

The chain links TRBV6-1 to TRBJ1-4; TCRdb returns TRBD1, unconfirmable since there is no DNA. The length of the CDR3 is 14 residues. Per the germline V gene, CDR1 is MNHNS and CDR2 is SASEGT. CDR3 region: CASGRQGSGEKLFF.

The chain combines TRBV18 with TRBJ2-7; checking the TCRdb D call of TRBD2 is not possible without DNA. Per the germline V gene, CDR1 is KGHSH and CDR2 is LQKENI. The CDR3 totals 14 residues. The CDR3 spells CASSLGTSLYEQYF.

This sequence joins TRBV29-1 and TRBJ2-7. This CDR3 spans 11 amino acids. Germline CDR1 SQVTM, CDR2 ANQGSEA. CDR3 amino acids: CSVDSAYEQYF.

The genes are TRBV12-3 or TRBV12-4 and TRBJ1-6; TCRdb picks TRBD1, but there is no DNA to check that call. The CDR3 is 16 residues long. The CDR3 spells CASRSDRTQGNSPLHF.

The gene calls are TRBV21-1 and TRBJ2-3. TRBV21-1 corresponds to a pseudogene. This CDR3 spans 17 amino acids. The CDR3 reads CASSKAGWMTSTDTQYF.

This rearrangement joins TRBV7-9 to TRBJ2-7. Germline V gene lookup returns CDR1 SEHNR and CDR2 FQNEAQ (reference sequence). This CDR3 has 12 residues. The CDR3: CASSFPVYEQYF.

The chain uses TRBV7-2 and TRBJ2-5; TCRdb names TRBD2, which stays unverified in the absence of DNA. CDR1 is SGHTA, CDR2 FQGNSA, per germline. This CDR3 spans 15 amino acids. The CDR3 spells CASSLTGLSGETQYF.